Following are 14 T cell receptor beta chains from one sample sequenced in a study of shared clonotypes between healthy human individuals. The method was immunoSEQ multiplex PCR; TCRdb's version includes in-frame clones alone and lacks a portion of them. The data hold about 1.5 million clones, with 95% to 99% observed a single time. The material sequenced was naive CD4+ T cells sorted from blood. Documented subset: CD45RA+ positively selected. Receptors originate from a man younger than 45 in good health.

The chain joins TRBV11-2 to TRBJ2-3; 8 bases align to TRBD2. CDR1 is SGHAT, CDR2 FQNNGV, per germline. CDR3 length: 13 residues. V was clipped by 4 bases and J by 14 bases; unmatched bases: 11. The CDR3 here is CASSYPPGLVAYF. CDR3 coding DNA: TGTGCCAGCAGCTACCCCCCGGGACTAGTGGCGTATTTT.

The J gene is TRBJ2-7, the V gene TRBV11-2; 12 bases agree with TRBD2. Germline V gene sequence: CDR1 SGHAT, CDR2 FQNNGV. The CDR3 covers 16 residues. V lost 8 bases, J lost 4 bases, and 12 bases stayed unmatched. CDR3 in DNA: TGTGCCAGCGTTCCGGGACTAGCGGGTTCGGGATACGAGCAGTACTTC. Translated, it gives CASVPGLAGSGYEQYF.

The rearrangement links TRBV18 to TRBJ1-1; 7 bases line up with TRBD1. This CDR3 comprises 16 residues. The germline V gene encodes CDR1 KGHSH and CDR2 LQKENI. The V and J ends lost 3 bases and 2 bases, in that order; junction bases with no gene match: 9. The DNA of the CDR3 is TGTGCCAGCTCACCCATTGGACAGGCCATAAACACTGAAGCTTTCTTT. Translated, it gives CASSPIGQAINTEAFF. The whole variable domain, filled in from reference TRBV18 and TRBJ1-1, reads NAGVMQNPRHLVRRRGQEARLRCSPMKGHSHVYWYRQLPEEGLKFMVYLQKENIIDESGMPKERFSAEFPKEGPSILRIQQVVRGDSAAYFCASSPIGQAINTEAFFGQGTRLTVV.

This chain links TRBV18 with TRBJ2-1; D is possibly TRBD2 (5 bases). The germline CDR1 and CDR2 sequences are KGHSH and LQKENI. V dropped 0 bases and J dropped 5 bases, with 20 bases sitting between them. The CDR3 contains 18 residues. This CDR3 reads CASSPPLGAGIRDNEQFF. The CDR3 bases are TGTGCCAGCTCACCACCTTTAGGCGCCGGGATAAGGGACAATGAGCAGTTCTTC.

The rearrangement joins TRBV30 to TRBJ1-1; D uncertain. This CDR3 has 12 residues. Trimming took off 3 bases at V and 6 bases at J, with 11 bases between the two ends. Germline CDR1 reads GTSNPN; CDR2 reads SVGIG (reference sequence). CDR3 bases: TGTGCCTGGAGGGAGCTTGTCTCTGAAGCTTTCTTT. Residues: CAWRELVSEAFF.

V gene TRBV10-3 combines with J gene TRBJ1-3, with 7 bases identical to TRBD1. CDR1 is ENHRY and CDR2 is SYGVKD in the germline V gene. Trimming cost V 0 bases and J 2 bases; bases outside gene matches: 13. CDR3 length: 19 amino acids. The CDR3 DNA follows: TGTGCCATCAGTGAGTCCCTATCTCTACAGGGGAGCCCTGGAAACACCATATATTTT. Translation: CAISESLSLQGSPGNTIYF.

With respect to this clone: Other nucleotide sequences in the sample specify the same CDR3. The gene calls are TRBV20-1 and TRBJ2-3; tentative D call: TRBD2 (5 bases). Germline-derived CDR1 and CDR2 are DFQATT and SNEGSKA (reference sequence). V shed 2 bases and J shed 5 bases, with 5 bases lying between them. CDR3 length: 11 residues. The CDR3 DNA reads TGCAGTGCTAGACGGGGAGATACGCAGTATTTT. It encodes CSARRGDTQYF.

The rearrangement joins TRBV5-1 to TRBJ1-2; a possible D gene is TRBD1 (5 bases). The germline gives CDR1 SGHRS, CDR2 YFSETQ. Trimming pared 3 bases from V and 2 bases from J, leaving 11 bases between. CDR3 length equals 14 residues. CDR3 region: CASSSGAGNYGYTF. CDR3 DNA: TGCGCCAGCAGCTCCGGTGCAGGGAACTATGGCTACACCTTC.

The rearrangement joins TRBV10-1 to TRBJ2-7, with 8 bases fitting TRBD2. Looked up from germline, CDR1 is WNHNN and CDR2 is SYGVQD (reference sequence). CDR3 length: 17 amino acids. J gave up 3 bases and V 0 bases, and 10 bases lay outside the gene matches. CDR3 DNA: TGCGCCAGCAGTGAGTCGCGGGGGGCAGGGACTCACTACGAGCAGTACTTC. Translating it yields CASSESRGAGTHYEQYF.

This rearrangement joins TRBV5-1 to TRBJ2-7, with 8 bases aligning to TRBD2. The germline gives CDR1 SGHRS, CDR2 YFSETQ. The trim removed 4 bases at V and 2 bases at J, leaving 8 bases unmatched. CDR3 size: 15 residues. In nucleotides, the CDR3 is TGCGCCAGCAGCCCAACTAGCGGACAAACCTACGAGCAGTACTTC. Translated, it gives CASSPTSGQTYEQYF.

The V gene is TRBV6-1, the J gene TRBJ2-2; TRBD2 is a possible D gene (5 bases). Germline CDR1 MNHNS, CDR2 SASEGT. V lost 2 bases, J lost 0 bases, and 10 bases lay in between. This CDR3 region has 16 residues. For the CDR3, the DNA is TGTGCCAGCAGTGAACTCAGAGGGACGAACACCGGGGAGCTGTTTTTT. Translation gives CASSELRGTNTGELFF.

The chain carries TRBV10-3 and TRBJ1-2, with no clear D. There are 12 residues in the CDR3. The ends were cut back, 6 bases at V and 8 bases at J, with 13 bases in the middle. From germline, CDR1 is ENHRY and CDR2 SYGVKD. The CDR3 loop is CAIRRMSGGYTF. CDR3 bases: TGTGCCATCAGACGTATGTCCGGCGGCTACACCTTC.

The V call is TRBV7-9, the J call TRBJ2-1, with TRBD1 as a possible D gene (6 bases). CDR3 length: 17 amino acids. Germline CDR1 reads SEHNR; CDR2 reads FQNEAQ (reference sequence). V gave up 1 base and J gave up 5 bases, with 18 bases separating them. The CDR3 bases are TGTGCCAGCAGCTTAGGAACCCTAGGGGGAGCCGACAATGAGCAGTTCTTC. It translates to CASSLGTLGGADNEQFF.

The CDR3 sequence is CASSSAGLGEQYF. For the CDR3, the DNA is TGTGCCAGCAGCTCCGCCGGTCTTGGCGAGCAGTACTTC. The chain recombines TRBV7-9 with TRBJ2-7; D is unresolved. Germline V gene data show CDR1 as SEHNR and CDR2 as FQNEAQ (reference sequence). The CDR3 is 13 residues long. V gave up 4 bases and J gave up 6 bases, with 13 bases separating them. Based on the CDR3 plus reference TRBV7-9 and TRBJ2-7, the full variable domain is DTGVSQNPRHKITKRGQNVTFRCDPISEHNRLYWYRQTLGQGPEFLTYFQNEAQLEKSRLLSDRFSAERPKGSFSTLEIQRTEQGDSAMYLCASSSAGLGEQYFGPGTRLTVT.